What follows are 14 T cell receptor beta chains derived from one specimen sequenced in a study of B cell selection in AIRE deficiency. Regulatory T cells were sorted as CD4+CD25hiCD127low/negative cells. Clones were sequenced by immunoSEQ multiplex PCR, and TCRdb holds only the in-frame ones, with some missing. The repertoire consists of about 26,000 clones, with about nine tenths occurring once and the leading ten covering 1.1%. Sequenced sample: CD4+CD25+ Tregs sorted from PBMCs. The receptors were gathered from a human donor in good health.

CDR3 DNA sequence: TGCGCCAGCAGCTTGGTAGGCAGGGTGAACACTGAAGCTTTCTTT. Translated, it gives CASSLVGRVNTEAFF. The chain links TRBV5-1 to TRBJ1-1; D may be TRBD1 (5 bases). This CDR3 region has 15 residues. V lost 0 bases to trimming and J lost 0 bases, with 9 bases between them. Per the germline V gene, CDR1 is SGHRS and CDR2 is YFSETQ.

This clone was counted between two and nine times. The rearrangement uses TRBV6-6 and TRBJ2-5, with a possible D match to TRBD2 (5 bases). CDR1 and CDR2 (germline): MNHNY, SVGAGI (reference sequence). Trimming took off 7 bases at V and 1 base at J, with 10 bases between the two ends. The CDR3 consists of 13 residues. The CDR3 sequence is CASTTRTQETQYF. In nucleotides, the CDR3 is TGTGCCAGCACTACTAGGACCCAAGAGACCCAGTACTTC.

The genes are TRBV11-2 and TRBJ2-3; 15 bases line up with TRBD2. Trimming removed 4 bases from V and 7 bases from J; junction bases left unmatched: 12. Germline CDR1 and CDR2: SGHAT and FQNNGV. This CDR3 comprises 18 residues. CDR3 loop: CASSSLRTSGGASNTQYF. CDR3 bases: TGTGCCAGCAGCTCTCTCCGGACTAGCGGGGGGGCCTCAAATACGCAGTATTTT.

V and J are TRBV28 and TRBJ1-1, with D hard to call. Trimming stripped 10 bases from V and 1 base from J, with 10 bases between. CDR1 is MDHEN, CDR2 SYDVKM, per germline. The CDR3 length is 12 residues. DNA of the CDR3: TGTGCCACCTTTCCCAAGAACACTGAAGCTTTCTTT. Translation: CATFPKNTEAFF.

V and J are TRBV5-1 and TRBJ2-5; tentatively, D is TRBD1 (6 bases). The length of the CDR3 is 14 residues. V dropped 4 bases and J dropped 4 bases, with 14 bases sitting between them. From germline, CDR1 is SGHRS and CDR2 YFSETQ. CDR3 sequence (DNA): TGCGCCAGCAGCCCGGACAGAGGAGGAGAGACCCAGTACTTC. This gives the protein CASSPDRGGETQYF.

The V call is TRBV27, the J call TRBJ2-7; possible D gene TRBD1, 5 bases. CDR1 MNHEY and CDR2 SMNVEV come from the germline V gene (reference sequence). V lost 6 bases to trimming and J lost 0 bases, with 18 bases between them. The CDR3 sequence is 16 residues long. Written as DNA, the CDR3 is TGTGCCAGCAGCCCACCGCGCAGGGCCGGCTCCTACGAGCAGTACTTC. Translated: CASSPPRRAGSYEQYF.

The chain recombines TRBV27 with TRBJ2-1; 8 positions agree with TRBD1. Looked up from germline, CDR1 is MNHEY and CDR2 is SMNVEV (reference sequence). V lost 8 bases, J lost 8 bases, and 8 bases stayed unmatched. The CDR3 extends over 13 amino acids. The CDR3 bases are TGTGCCAGCCGCGGACAGGGAAGGGATGAGCAGTTCTTC. Its translation is CASRGQGRDEQFF.

V is TRBV19 and J is TRBJ1-2, with D uncertain. V lost 4 bases and J 8 bases, leaving 23 bases between the germline ends. Per the germline V gene, CDR1 is LNHDA and CDR2 is SQIVND (reference sequence). CDR3 length: 16 residues. CDR3 in amino acids: CASSTGRADPSGGYTF. The CDR3 DNA follows: TGTGCCAGTAGTACGGGTCGCGCAGACCCATCTGGGGGCTACACCTTC.

The chain employs TRBV28 and TRBJ2-7; TRBD1 might be the D (5 bases). This CDR3 spans 14 amino acids. Germline V gene sequence: CDR1 MDHEN, CDR2 SYDVKM. V gave up 6 bases and J gave up 2 bases, with 14 bases separating them. Here the CDR3 reads CASSLQDTAYEQYF. The CDR3 DNA follows: TGTGCCAGCAGCTTACAGGACACCGCCTACGAGCAGTACTTC. The entire variable domain, with the rest obtained from reference TRBV28 and TRBJ2-7, is as follows: DVKVTQSSRYLVKRTGEKVFLECVQDMDHENMFWYRQDPGLGLRLIYFSYDVKMKEKGDIPEGYSVSREKKERFSLILESASTNQTSMYLCASSLQDTAYEQYFGPGTRLTVT.

V is TRBV6-6 and J is TRBJ1-5; no clear D gene. The CDR3 is 12 residues long. V gave up 4 bases and J gave up 9 bases, with 10 bases separating them. CDR1 MNHNY and CDR2 SVGAGI come from the germline V gene (reference sequence). For the CDR3, the DNA is TGTGCCAGCAGTTTCCCTCTTACGCCCCAGCATTTT. It translates to CASSFPLTPQHF.

The chain employs TRBV5-1 and TRBJ1-2, with a weak D call TRBD1 (6 bases). There are 14 residues in the CDR3. Germline-derived CDR1 and CDR2 are SGHRS and YFSETQ. V dropped 5 bases and J dropped 8 bases, with 19 bases sitting between them. The CDR3 DNA follows: TGCGCCAGCAGTCCTGATCCACAGGGAGTCGGCTACACCTTC. Its protein is CASSPDPQGVGYTF.

The V gene is TRBV5-4, the J gene TRBJ2-7, with 8 bases that match TRBD2. The V gene end was trimmed by 0 bases and the J gene end by 3 bases; junction bases not matched to a gene: 8. The CDR3 is 16 amino acids. Germline CDR1 is SGHNT and CDR2 is YYREEE (reference sequence). Here the CDR3 DNA reads TGTGCCAGCAGCTTGGGAGGTAGCGGGGTCGTCTACGAGCAGTACTTC. Its protein product is CASSLGGSGVVYEQYF.

This chain links TRBV9 with TRBJ2-2; D not certain. This CDR3 is 14 amino acids long. The V and J ends lost 1 base and 6 bases respectively, with 10 bases between them. Per germline, CDR1 SGDLS and CDR2 YYNGEE. CDR3 nucleotide sequence: TGTGCCAGCAGCGTACCCCCCGACGCCGGGGAGCTGTTTTTT. Translated: CASSVPPDAGELFF.

V gene TRBV7-9 combines with J gene TRBJ2-3, with a weak D call TRBD1 (6 bases). V was pared by 0 bases and J by 6 bases, with 16 bases between. The germline CDR1 and CDR2 sequences are SEHNR and FQNEAQ (reference sequence). This CDR3 comprises 16 residues. DNA for the CDR3: TGTGCCAGCAGCTTAGCAGAAAGACAGGAACGGGATACGCAGTATTTT. The encoded protein is CASSLAERQERDTQYF. The entire variable domain, with the rest obtained from reference TRBV7-9 and TRBJ2-3, is as follows: DTGVSQNPRHKITKRGQNVTFRCDPISEHNRLYWYRQTLGQGPEFLTYFQNEAQLEKSRLLSDRFSAERPKGSFSTLEIQRTEQGDSAMYLCASSLAERQERDTQYFGPGTRLTVL.